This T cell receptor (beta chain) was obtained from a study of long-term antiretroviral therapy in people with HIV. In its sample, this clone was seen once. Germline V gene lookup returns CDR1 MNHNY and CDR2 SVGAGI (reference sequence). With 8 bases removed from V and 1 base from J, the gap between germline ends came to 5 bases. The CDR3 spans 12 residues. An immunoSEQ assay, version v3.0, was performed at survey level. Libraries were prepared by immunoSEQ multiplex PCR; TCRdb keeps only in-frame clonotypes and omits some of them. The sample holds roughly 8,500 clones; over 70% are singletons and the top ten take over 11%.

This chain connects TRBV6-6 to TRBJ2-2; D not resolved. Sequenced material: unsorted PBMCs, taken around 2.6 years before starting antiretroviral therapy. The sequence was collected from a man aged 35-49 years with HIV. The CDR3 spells CASLENTGELFF. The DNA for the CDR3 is TGTGCCAGCCTAGAGAACACCGGGGAGCTGTTTTTT.